The T cell receptor (beta chain) under discussion was sequenced for a study of blood T cell repertoires in COVID-19. Overall study context: In each case, the material was cDNA or gDNA derived from T cells, B-cell-depleted T cells, or PBMCs.

The ends were cut back, 4 bases at V and 6 bases at J, with 10 bases in the middle. CDR1 and CDR2 from the germline V gene are SEHNR and FQNEAQ (reference sequence). The CDR3 length is 14 residues. Original data processing: The authors estimated nucleated cell counts from reference gene primer amplification. Assay: immunoSEQ multiplex PCR; the TCRdb copy retains only in-frame clones and omits some. The V and J calls and the clone size are those of that table, but D and trimming were determined from the DNA. The repertoire holds 200,000 or so clones, with roughly four fifths as singletons. The sequence derives from a woman between 45 and 65 years old who had been exposed to COVID-19. The chain joins TRBV7-9 to TRBJ1-6, with D maybe TRBD1 (6 bases). Sequencing was carried out using PBMCs or T cells enriched from blood (not recorded which). The CDR3 DNA sequence: TGTGCCAGCAGCTCGGACAGTGTTAATTCACCCCTCCACTTT. Translation gives CASSSDSVNSPLHF.